This TCR beta chain was recovered during a study of Ad26.COV2.S vaccination and SARS-CoV-2 variants. Assay: immunoSEQ multiplex PCR; the TCRdb copy retains only in-frame clones and omits some. The sample holds 500,000 or so clones, about 88% seen once. Treatment described: roughly 19 received Ad26.COV2.S at low or high dose, single or two shots; roughly five received placebo; per-sample allocation not given. Each sample was drawn 63 days after the first injection (of vaccine or placebo). This CDR3 is built from 14 residues. Trimming pared 4 bases from V and 9 bases from J, leaving 17 bases between. Germline loops: CDR1 SGHRS, CDR2 YFSETQ. This clone was seen just once.

V gene TRBV5-1 combines with J gene TRBJ1-5, with D maybe TRBD1 (5 bases). The receptor was isolated from a person aged 18-65 years who received the Ad26.COV2.S COVID-19 vaccine or a placebo. This specimen was peripheral blood, taken in a trial of Ad26.COV2.S vaccine versus placebo. The CDR3 is CASSTTEGQGPQHF. The CDR3 bases are TGCGCCAGCAGCACGACAGAGGGGCAGGGGCCCCAGCATTTT.